These 28 T cell receptor beta chains came from one sample sequenced in a study of T cells in tuberculosis. Clones were sequenced by immunoSEQ multiplex PCR, and TCRdb holds only the in-frame ones, with some missing. The data contain fewer than 40,000 clones, roughly 94% of them singletons. Material for sequencing was PBMCs. Every receptor here comes from a donor aged 5-35 years with latent tuberculosis or without tuberculosis infection.

The rearrangement uses TRBV7-2 and TRBJ1-5, with 9 bases that match TRBD1. With 5 bases clipped from V and 5 bases from J, the junction kept 4 bases outside the gene matches. CDR3 length: 14 residues. CDR1 and CDR2 from the germline V gene are SGHTA and FQGNSA. The CDR3 nucleotides are TGTGCCAGCAGCGATCGGACAGGGGATCAGCCCCAGCATTTT. It is translated as CASSDRTGDQPQHF. Full variable domain (remainder filled in from reference TRBV7-2 and TRBJ1-5): GAGVSQSPSNKVTEKGKDVELRCDPISGHTALYWYRQSLGQGLEFLIYFQGNSAPDKSGLPSDRFSAERTGGSVSTLTIQRTQQEDSAVYLCASSDRTGDQPQHFGDGTRLSIL.

A few counts support this clone. J is TRBJ2-7 and V is TRBV7-9; 10 positions agree with TRBD2. This CDR3 comprises 17 residues. Per the germline V gene, CDR1 is SEHNR and CDR2 is FQNEAQ (reference sequence). J lost 3 bases, V lost 2 bases, and 10 bases had no gene match. Here the CDR3 DNA reads TGTGCCAGCAGCTTAAGCCTAGCGGGAGTGTCGGGCTACGAGCAGTACTTC. It is translated as CASSLSLAGVSGYEQYF.

This clone was observed a handful of times. V gene TRBV6-6 combines with J gene TRBJ1-5; 10 bases are a match to TRBD1. CDR1 and CDR2 from the germline V gene are MNHNY and SVGAGI (reference sequence). The CDR3 is made up of 13 amino acids. Germline trimming cut 8 bases from V and 5 bases from J; bases unmatched to any gene: 3. This CDR3 is CASDRGHDQPQHF. CDR3 nucleotide sequence: TGTGCCAGCGACAGGGGGCACGATCAGCCCCAGCATTTT.

The chain employs TRBV5-1 and TRBJ2-3; D is possibly TRBD2 (6 bases). V gave up 6 bases and J gave up 0 bases, with 11 bases separating them. This CDR3 contains 14 residues. In germline, CDR1 is SGHRS, CDR2 YFSETQ. The DNA for the CDR3 is TGCGCCAGCAATTCGGGAGAGAGCACAGATACGCAGTATTTT. Its protein is CASNSGESTDTQYF. Combining the CDR3 with reference TRBV5-1 and TRBJ2-3 gives the whole variable domain KAGVTQTPRYLIKTRGQQVTLSCSPISGHRSVSWYQQTPGQGLQFLFEYFSETQRNKGNFPGRFSGRQFSNSRSEMNVSTLELGDSALYLCASNSGESTDTQYFGPGTRLTVL.

The chain employs TRBV27 and TRBJ2-5; D not resolved. The CDR3 covers 14 residues. Germline V lookup: CDR1 MNHEY, CDR2 SMNVEV (reference sequence). Trimming pared 4 bases from V and 1 base from J, leaving 10 bases between. DNA of the CDR3: TGTGCCAGCAGTTCTCTCCCCCTCCAAGAGACCCAGTACTTC. This encodes CASSSLPLQETQYF.

The chain couples TRBV2 to TRBJ1-4, with unresolved D. The CDR3 consists of 14 residues. V was shortened by 0 bases and J by 3 bases, with 5 bases between the two germline ends. Germline CDR1 is SNHLY and CDR2 is FYNNEI. Here the CDR3 reads CASSEAAANEKLFF. The CDR3 DNA reads TGTGCCAGCAGTGAAGCGGCGGCTAATGAAAAACTGTTTTTT.

The chain recombines TRBV29-1 with TRBJ1-2, with D perhaps matching TRBD1 (5 bases). Per the germline V gene, CDR1 is SQVTM and CDR2 is ANQGSEA. The V end lost 1 base, the J end lost 1 base, and 10 bases lay between the germline ends. The CDR3 is 14 residues long. CDR3 in amino acids: CSVEGPGDNYGYTF. The CDR3 DNA follows: TGCAGCGTTGAAGGACCGGGGGATAACTATGGCTACACCTTC.

The chain recombines TRBV11-2 with TRBJ2-1; possibly TRBD2 for D (6 bases). Between the trimmed V and J ends, which lost 5 bases and 3 bases, there was a span of 11 bases. The CDR3 is 14 amino acids. Per germline, CDR1 SGHAT and CDR2 FQNNGV. The CDR3 nucleotides read TGTGCCAGCAGCCTCCGGACTATCTACAATGAGCAGTTCTTC. This gives the protein CASSLRTIYNEQFF.

The chain couples TRBV7-3 to TRBJ2-1; 9 positions match TRBD2. This CDR3 region has 16 residues. Germline V lookup: CDR1 SGHTA, CDR2 FQGTGA. The junction had 5 bases not matched to a gene; V was cut back by 1 base and J by 4 bases. The CDR3 sequence: CASSLRTAGGYNEQFF. CDR3 nucleotides: TGTGCCAGCAGCTTAAGGACAGCGGGAGGATACAATGAGCAGTTCTTC.

This clone occurred once. The CDR3 DNA reads TGTGCCAGTGGGACTAGCGGGAGAACAAATGAGCAGTTCTTC. Amino acid sequence: CASGTSGRTNEQFF. The V gene is TRBV28, the J gene TRBJ2-1; 14 bases map to TRBD2. Germline CDR1 MDHEN, CDR2 SYDVKM. This CDR3 spans 14 amino acids. The V and J ends lost 9 bases and 7 bases, in that order; junction bases with no gene match: 5.

The J gene is TRBJ1-1, the V gene TRBV6-1; perhaps TRBD1 as D (5 bases). The CDR3 contains 13 residues. V shed 6 bases and J shed 2 bases, with 10 bases lying between them. Germline V gives CDR1 MNHNS, CDR2 SASEGT. CDR3 loop: CASSDGGNTEAFF. The CDR3 bases are TGTGCCAGCAGCGACGGGGGTAACACTGAAGCTTTCTTT.

This clone was found once. This sequence joins TRBV4-1 and TRBJ1-4; D possibly corresponds to TRBD1 (5 bases). Germline V gene lookup returns CDR1 MGHRA and CDR2 YSYEKL. This CDR3 is built from 17 residues. V gave up 1 base and J gave up 3 bases, with 15 bases separating them. The CDR3 coding sequence is TGCGCCAGCAGCCAAGGGGCCATCCGGGGGGCTAATGAAAAACTGTTTTTT. It codes for CASSQGAIRGANEKLFF.

This chain links TRBV5-4 with TRBJ2-7; TRBD1 matches 11 bases. This CDR3 comprises 15 residues. The germline V gene has CDR1 SGHNT and CDR2 YYREEE (reference sequence). V shed 0 bases, J shed 7 bases, and the junction held 6 bases outside the gene matches. CDR3 sequence (DNA): TGTGCCAGCAGCTTGGGGGACAGGGGGACCTTGGAGCAGTACTTC. Its protein product is CASSLGDRGTLEQYF.

The chain joins TRBV30 to TRBJ2-7; 7 nucleotides line up with TRBD1. Looked up from germline, CDR1 is GTSNPN and CDR2 is SVGIG (reference sequence). The ends lost 3 bases at V and 2 bases at J; junction bases unmatched: 4. The CDR3 is made up of 13 amino acids. CDR3 loop: CAWSRGQAYEQYF. The CDR3 DNA is TGTGCCTGGAGCCGCGGACAGGCCTACGAGCAGTACTTC.

This chain joins TRBV20-1 and TRBJ1-5, with D possibly being TRBD1 (5 bases). CDR3 length: 11 amino acids. V was cut by 6 bases and J by 5 bases, with 8 bases left in between. In germline, CDR1 is DFQATT, CDR2 SNEGSKA (reference sequence). The CDR3 reads CSALGDQPQHF. The CDR3 nucleotides read TGCAGTGCCCTAGGGGATCAGCCCCAGCATTTT.

This chain connects TRBV10-1 to TRBJ1-1, with D possibly being TRBD1 (6 bases). CDR1 is WNHNN, CDR2 SYGVQD, per germline (reference sequence). This CDR3 contains 9 residues. The CDR3 sequence: CAGRGEAFF. In DNA, the CDR3 is TGCGCGGGGAGGGGGGAAGCTTTCTTT.

The chain joins TRBV15 to TRBJ1-2; the D gene is possibly TRBD1 (5 bases). Germline V gene data show CDR1 as LNHNV and CDR2 as YYDKDF (reference sequence). The length of the CDR3 is 13 residues. Trimming cost V 5 bases and J 5 bases, with 12 bases left between them. CDR3 amino acids: CATSDLGGYGYTF. CDR3 coding DNA: TGTGCCACCAGCGATCTCGGGGGGTATGGCTACACCTTC.

The V and J genes are TRBV10-1 and TRBJ2-7; D gene ambiguous. CDR3 length: 12 amino acids. The germline V and J ends were trimmed by 3 bases and 2 bases, with 5 bases remaining between them. Germline V gives CDR1 WNHNN, CDR2 SYGVQD (reference sequence). The CDR3 bases are TGCGCCAGCAGTGATTCTACCTACGAGCAGTACTTC. This codes for CASSDSTYEQYF.

The chain combines TRBV4-1 with TRBJ2-5; D call uncertain. CDR1 is MGHRA, CDR2 YSYEKL, per germline. This CDR3 has 15 residues. Trimming shortened V by 1 base and J by 5 bases, and 14 bases separated the two germline ends. CDR3 in amino acids: CASSQGAPDGETQYF. CDR3 nucleotide sequence: TGCGCCAGCAGCCAAGGGGCCCCCGATGGGGAGACCCAGTACTTC.

This chain links TRBV7-9 with TRBJ2-3, with TRBD2 identical over 9 bases. Germline V CDR1 and CDR2: SEHNR, FQNEAQ (reference sequence). Trimming at V came to 1 base and at J to 5 bases, leaving 13 bases not matched to a gene. The CDR3 consists of 18 residues. CDR3 sequence reads: CASSLVAGALLGGDTQYF. The CDR3 DNA sequence: TGTGCCAGCAGCTTAGTAGCGGGAGCGCTACTAGGGGGAGATACGCAGTATTTT. Full variable domain (missing parts from reference TRBV7-9 and TRBJ2-3): DTGVSQNPRHKITKRGQNVTFRCDPISEHNRLYWYRQTLGQGPEFLTYFQNEAQLEKSRLLSDRFSAERPKGSFSTLEIQRTEQGDSAMYLCASSLVAGALLGGDTQYFGPGTRLTVL.

The V gene is TRBV9, the J gene TRBJ2-1, with 9 bases aligning to TRBD2. In germline, CDR1 is SGDLS, CDR2 YYNGEE. This CDR3 is 15 amino acids long. V dropped 0 bases and J dropped 7; count of bases not matched to a gene: 5. The CDR3 nucleotides are TGTGCCAGCAGCGTAGGTAGCGGGAGTATAAATGAGCAGTTCTTC. The encoded protein is CASSVGSGSINEQFF.

The rearrangement uses TRBV11-2 and TRBJ2-5; TRBD1 is a possible D gene (6 bases). The germline V and J ends were trimmed by 4 bases and 2 bases, with 14 bases remaining between them. The V gene's germline CDR1 is SGHAT and CDR2 FQNNGV. This CDR3 region has 15 residues. CDR3 in DNA: TGTGCCAGCAGCTCTAGGGGGACCGAGCAAGAGACCCAGTACTTC. Its protein product is CASSSRGTEQETQYF.

The CDR3 nucleotides read TGTGCCAGCAGTTACCACAGGGGGAACACTGAAGCTTTCTTT. Translated: CASSYHRGNTEAFF. This chain links TRBV6-6 with TRBJ1-1; 7 positions agree with TRBD1. The germline CDR1 and CDR2 sequences are MNHNY and SVGAGI (reference sequence). The V and J ends lost 2 bases and 1 base, in that order; junction bases with no gene match: 1. The CDR3 has 14 amino acids.

The genes are TRBV18 and TRBJ1-1, with a possible D match to TRBD1 (5 bases). The CDR3 has 18 residues. V gave up 1 base and J gave up 0 bases, with 18 bases separating them. Germline V lookup: CDR1 KGHSH, CDR2 LQKENI. CDR3 nucleotide sequence: TGTGCCAGCTCACCACGTTCTTTAAATGGGGCCATGAACACTGAAGCTTTCTTT. Protein product: CASSPRSLNGAMNTEAFF. Supplemented by reference TRBV18 and TRBJ1-1, the full variable domain reads NAGVMQNPRHLVRRRGQEARLRCSPMKGHSHVYWYRQLPEEGLKFMVYLQKENIIDESGMPKERFSAEFPKEGPSILRIQQVVRGDSAAYFCASSPRSLNGAMNTEAFFGQGTRLTVV.

The rearrangement uses TRBV30 and TRBJ1-1; 8 bases align to TRBD1. This CDR3 has 13 amino acids. Looked up from germline, CDR1 is GTSNPN and CDR2 is SVGIG (reference sequence). Trimming removed 4 bases from V and 4 bases from J; junction bases left unmatched: 5. CDR3 sequence reads: CAWKTGEGTEAFF. CDR3 DNA: TGTGCCTGGAAGACAGGGGAGGGCACTGAAGCTTTCTTT.

The V call is TRBV10-3, the J call TRBJ2-3; D is ambiguous. The CDR3 length is 11 residues. Germline CDR1 and CDR2: ENHRY and SYGVKD. V lost 4 bases and J lost 6, with 5 bases in between. In nucleotides, the CDR3 is TGTGCCATCAGTGTCAGGGATACGCAGTATTTT. Its translation: CAISVRDTQYF.

The chain recombines TRBV6-1 with TRBJ2-7; 8 bases are shared with TRBD2. This CDR3 spans 13 amino acids. V trimming: 5 bases; J trimming: 5 bases; junction bases outside the gene matches: 5. Germline V gene sequence: CDR1 MNHNS, CDR2 SASEGT. As DNA, the CDR3 is TGTGCCAGCAGTAGCGGGAGTAGAAACGAGCAGTACTTC. It encodes CASSSGSRNEQYF.

The chain uses TRBV6-1 and TRBJ2-3; the match to TRBD2 covers 15 bases. This CDR3 is built from 16 residues. Germline V gene sequence: CDR1 MNHNS, CDR2 SASEGT. After removal of 4 bases from V and 3 bases from J, the junction contained 2 bases not matched to a gene. The CDR3 loop reads CASSVGLAGGTDTQYF. The CDR3 nucleotides read TGTGCCAGCAGTGTAGGACTAGCGGGAGGGACAGATACGCAGTATTTT.